The 23 T cell receptor beta chains presented below share a single source sample, sequenced in a study of graft-versus-host responses after intestinal transplantation. TCRdb's table, derived via immunoSEQ multiplex PCR, lists solely in-frame clones and lacks some. Altogether under 75,000 clones are present, around 91% being singletons, with the ten largest covering around 4%. These receptors have no identified antigens. This material consisted of unstimulated CD8+ T cells sorted from spleen or lymph node cells, taken before transplant. The receptors stem from a human donor who was the organ donor for an intestinal transplant.

The chain combines TRBV7-9 with TRBJ2-7; D not certain. This CDR3 has 17 amino acids. Per germline, CDR1 SEHNR and CDR2 FQNEAQ (reference sequence). The germline V and J ends were trimmed by 1 base and 0 bases, with 16 bases remaining between them. The CDR3 DNA sequence: TGTGCCAGCAGCTTAGTCCCTACCCACTGGGGCTCCTACGAGCAGTACGTC. It yields the protein CASSLVPTHWGSYEQYV.

CDR3 DNA: TGCGCCAGCAGTGAGGACGGTGTGGGACACAACTACGAGCAGTACGTC. It yields the protein CASSEDGVGHNYEQYV. The chain recombines TRBV10-1 with TRBJ2-7, with TRBD1 as a possible D gene (6 bases). The CDR3 sequence is 16 residues long. V dropped 2 bases and J dropped 3 bases, with 17 bases sitting between them. CDR1 is WNHNN, CDR2 SYGVQD, per germline (reference sequence).

The rearrangement joins TRBV6-1 to TRBJ2-7, with D possibly matching TRBD1 (6 bases). Per the germline V gene, CDR1 is MNHNS and CDR2 is SASEGT. The CDR3 has 14 amino acids. V shed 6 bases and J shed 4 bases, with 16 bases lying between them. CDR3 amino acids: CASSRGRQLYEQYV. In DNA, the CDR3 is TGTGCCAGCAGCAGGGGTCGCCAGCTGTACGAGCAGTACGTC.

This sequence joins TRBV27 and TRBJ1-3, with 7 bases aligning to TRBD1. Trimming removed 10 bases from V and 1 base from J; junction bases left unmatched: 10. Germline assignment: CDR1 MNHEY and CDR2 SMNVEV (reference sequence). This CDR3 comprises 15 residues. CDR3 bases: TGTGCCACCTCCTTGACAGGGCTTTCTGGAAACACCATATATTTT. Its translation is CATSLTGLSGNTIYF.

The chain uses TRBV10-2 and TRBJ1-4, with 9 bases aligning to TRBD1. Per the germline V gene, CDR1 is WSHSY and CDR2 is SAAADI. J was trimmed by 7 bases and V by 5 bases; bases with no gene match: 8. The CDR3 contains 15 residues. CDR3 sequence reads: CASSLTGGSGEKLFF. The CDR3 nucleotides are TGCGCCAGCAGTTTAACAGGGGGCTCGGGTGAAAAACTGTTTTTT.

The sample holds one count of this clone. The genes are TRBV9 and TRBJ1-6; TRBD1 matches 8 bases. Germline CDR1 SGDLS, CDR2 YYNGEE. Germline trimming cut 2 bases from V and 10 bases from J; bases unmatched to any gene: 8. The CDR3 is 15 amino acids. The CDR3 region is CASSVTDRAESPLHF. The CDR3 DNA sequence: TGTGCCAGCAGCGTTACGGACAGGGCCGAATCACCCCTCCACTTT.

V gene TRBV7-9 combines with J gene TRBJ2-2; D may be TRBD1 (6 bases). Trimming removed 5 bases at V and 7 bases at J, with 17 bases between. The CDR3 extends over 15 amino acids. CDR1 SEHNR and CDR2 FQNEAQ come from the germline V gene (reference sequence). The CDR3: CASSPLNRDGGELFF. DNA for the CDR3: TGTGCCAGCAGCCCGCTCAACAGGGATGGCGGGGAGCTGTTTTTT. The full variable domain, its missing parts supplied by reference TRBV7-9 and TRBJ2-2, is DTGVSQNPRHKITKRGQNVTFRCDPISEHNRLYWYRQTLGQGPEFLTYFQNEAQLEKSRLLSDRFSAERPKGSFSTLEIQRTEQGDSAMYLCASSPLNRDGGELFFGEGSRLTVL.

The CDR3 DNA reads as TGTGCCAGCAGTTACGACGGGGGGTCCTACAATGAGCAGTTCTTC. Translating it yields CASSYDGGSYNEQFF. The rearrangement joins TRBV6-5 to TRBJ2-1; 7 positions agree with TRBD2. The CDR3 covers 15 residues. V dropped 2 bases and J dropped 1; count of bases not matched to a gene: 2. Germline CDR1 MNHEY, CDR2 SVGAGI.

The gene calls are TRBV9 and TRBJ2-2, with 9 bases lining up with TRBD1. V shed 3 bases, J shed 7 bases, and the junction held 16 bases outside the gene matches. CDR3 size: 18 residues. Germline CDR1 reads SGDLS; CDR2 reads YYNGEE. For the CDR3, the DNA is TGTGCCAGCAGCGCGACCAGGGACAGGGTAAGTTGGGGCGGGGAGCTGTTTTTT. Protein product: CASSATRDRVSWGGELFF.

The V call is TRBV2, the J call TRBJ1-1; tentatively, D is TRBD1 (6 bases). Trimming removed 6 bases from V and 0 bases from J, with 11 bases in between. This CDR3 has 14 residues. From germline, CDR1 is SNHLY and CDR2 FYNNEI. In nucleotides, the CDR3 is TGTGCCAGCAGCCTCGGGACACTGAACACTGAAGCTTTCTTT. Translated: CASSLGTLNTEAFF.

The chain couples TRBV29-1 to TRBJ2-2; 7 nucleotides align to TRBD2. Germline values: CDR1 SQVTM, CDR2 ANQGSEA. Trimming removed 1 base from V and 7 bases from J; junction bases left unmatched: 3. This CDR3 comprises 13 residues. This CDR3 reads CSVEAGRGGELFF. CDR3 nucleotide sequence: TGCAGCGTTGAAGCGGGGAGGGGCGGGGAGCTGTTTTTT.

The table lists this clone with a few counts. The genes are TRBV27 and TRBJ1-1; D possibly corresponds to TRBD1 (6 bases). V was cut by 7 bases and J by 1 base, with 19 bases left in between. CDR3 length equals 16 residues. Per germline, CDR1 MNHEY and CDR2 SMNVEV (reference sequence). The CDR3 nucleotides read TGTGCCAGCACCGCGGGGGGCAACTCAAGGAACACTGAAGCTTTCTTT. Its protein is CASTAGGNSRNTEAFF.

The chain employs TRBV18 and TRBJ1-2; 7 positions agree with TRBD1. The CDR3 contains 18 residues. The V gene end was trimmed by 0 bases and the J gene end by 4 bases; junction bases not matched to a gene: 14. Germline CDR1 reads KGHSH; CDR2 reads LQKENI. CDR3 in amino acids: CASSPPGTGASRPYGYTF. The CDR3 DNA follows: TGTGCCAGCTCACCACCGGGAACAGGGGCTTCTCGTCCCTATGGCTACACCTTC.

V and J are TRBV10-2 and TRBJ2-3; D call uncertain. The V gene's germline CDR1 is WSHSY and CDR2 SAAADI. Trimming stripped 3 bases from V and 1 base from J, with 11 bases between. The CDR3 is 15 amino acids. The CDR3, as DNA: TGCGCCAGCAGTGATCCCATGGCGGGCACAGATACGCAGTATTTT. Translation: CASSDPMAGTDTQYF.

CDR3: CASNLSGTGWGETQYF. CDR3 DNA: TGTGCCAGCAACCTATCCGGGACAGGGTGGGGAGAGACCCAGTACTTC. The chain links TRBV28 to TRBJ2-5; 9 bases are a match to TRBD1. Germline V CDR1 and CDR2: MDHEN, SYDVKM. Trimming at V came to 7 bases and at J to 4 bases, leaving 13 bases not matched to a gene. This CDR3 is built from 16 residues.

The chain couples TRBV2 to TRBJ2-5; tentatively, D is TRBD2 (7 bases). Germline V gene lookup returns CDR1 SNHLY and CDR2 FYNNEI. The CDR3 loop spans 11 amino acids. Trimming shortened V by 8 bases and J by 5 bases, and 9 bases separated the two germline ends. In DNA, the CDR3 is TGTGCCAGCCGGGGGGCGGAGACCCAGTACTTC. It codes for CASRGAETQYF.

The chain links TRBV4-3 to TRBJ2-4; 7 bases agree with TRBD2. This CDR3 is built from 14 residues. V trimming: 4 bases; J trimming: 8 bases; junction bases outside the gene matches: 8. The V gene's germline CDR1 is LGHNA and CDR2 YSLEER. The CDR3 reads CASSPGLGIDIQYF. As DNA, the CDR3 is TGCGCCAGCAGCCCCGGACTAGGAATAGACATTCAGTACTTC.

The CDR3, as DNA: TGTGCCAGCAGTTCCTACAGCCACTCTGGGGCCAACGTCCTGACTTTC. Encoded protein: CASSSYSHSGANVLTF. V and J are TRBV28 and TRBJ2-6; D remains ambiguous. Germline V gene sequence: CDR1 MDHEN, CDR2 SYDVKM. CDR3 length equals 16 residues. The germline V and J ends were trimmed by 4 bases and 0 bases, with 10 bases remaining between them.

This chain links TRBV2 with TRBJ2-1; 10 nucleotides align to TRBD2. The CDR3 loop spans 15 amino acids. V was clipped by 6 bases and J by 5 bases; unmatched bases: 7. CDR1 is SNHLY, CDR2 FYNNEI, per germline. CDR3 DNA sequence: TGTGCCAGCAGGGCGGAAGCGGGGGGGCACAATGAGCAGTTCTTC. This codes for CASRAEAGGHNEQFF.

The genes are TRBV4-3 and TRBJ2-5, with 9 bases lining up with TRBD2. V gave up 0 bases and J gave up 0 bases; unmatched junction bases: 11. The length of the CDR3 is 19 residues. Germline V gene sequence: CDR1 LGHNA, CDR2 YSLEER. In nucleotides, the CDR3 is TGCGCCAGCAGCCAAGATCCTGAGATGGCGGGGGGGTACCAAGAGACCCAGTACTTC. Translated, it gives CASSQDPEMAGGYQETQYF.

The chain has TRBV21-1 and TRBJ1-6; whether TRBD1, the table's D call, matches the DNA was not checked. TRBV21-1 is tagged as a pseudogene. The CDR3 consists of 14 residues. This CDR3 reads CASNGVGADSPLHF. In DNA form, the CDR3 reads TGTGCCAGCAACGGTGTGGGGGCGGATTCACCCCTCCACTTT.

The chain has TRBV13 and TRBJ1-3; TRBD1 is a possible D gene (6 bases). Between the trimmed V and J ends, which lost 5 bases and 4 bases, there was a span of 9 bases. Looked up from germline, CDR1 is PRHDT and CDR2 is FYEKMQ (reference sequence). The CDR3 is made up of 13 amino acids. This chain's CDR3 is CASSVDRGNTIYF. Written as DNA, the CDR3 is TGTGCCAGCAGCGTGGACAGAGGAAACACCATATATTTT.

The chain recombines TRBV27 with TRBJ1-4; maybe TRBD1 (5 bases). Trimming removed 1 base at V and 0 bases at J, with 9 bases between. Germline-derived CDR1 and CDR2 are MNHEY and SMNVEV (reference sequence). The CDR3 has 16 residues. Here the CDR3 reads CASSLWGIPTNEKLFF. The CDR3 coding sequence is TGTGCCAGCAGTTTATGGGGCATTCCAACTAATGAAAAACTGTTTTTT.